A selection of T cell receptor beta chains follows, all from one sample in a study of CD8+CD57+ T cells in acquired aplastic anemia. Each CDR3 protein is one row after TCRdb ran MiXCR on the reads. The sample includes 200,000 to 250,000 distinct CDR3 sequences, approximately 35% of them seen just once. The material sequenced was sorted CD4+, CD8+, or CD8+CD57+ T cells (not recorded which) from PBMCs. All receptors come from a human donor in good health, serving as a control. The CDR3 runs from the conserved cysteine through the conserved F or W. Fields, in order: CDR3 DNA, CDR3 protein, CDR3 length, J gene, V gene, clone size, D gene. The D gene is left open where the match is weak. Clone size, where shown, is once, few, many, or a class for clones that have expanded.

cdr3_nt: TGCGCCAGCAGCTTGGAACTCACCGGGACAGGGGAGGATGAGCAGTTCTTC
cdr3_aa: CASSLELTGTGEDEQFF
cdr3_length: 17
j_call: TRBJ2-1
v_call: TRBV5-1
clone_size: few
d_call: TRBD1

cdr3_nt: TGCGCCAGCAGCTTTTCTCAGGGGGACCAAGAGACCCAGTACTTC
cdr3_aa: CASSFSQGDQETQYF
cdr3_length: 15
j_call: TRBJ2-5
v_call: TRBV5-1
clone_size: many
d_call: TRBD1

cdr3_nt: TGTGCCAGTACAAGACCTGGGAGGGATCAGCCCCAGCATTTT
cdr3_aa: CASTRPGRDQPQHF
cdr3_length: 14
j_call: TRBJ1-5
v_call: TRBV19
clone_size: NA
d_call: NA

cdr3_nt: TGCAGTGCTAGGAGGATCGGGAGCTACACCTTC
cdr3_aa: CSARRIGSYTF
cdr3_length: 11
j_call: TRBJ1-2
v_call: TRBV20-1
clone_size: many
d_call: NA

cdr3_nt: TGTGCCAGCAGTTACTTGGAAGGGGAAGGTTCGTACTTC
cdr3_aa: CASSYLEGEGSYF
cdr3_length: 13
j_call: TRBJ2-7
v_call: TRBV6-6
clone_size: many
d_call: NA

cdr3_nt: TGCAGTGCCTCACTAGCGGGGGACTACGAGCAGTACTTC
cdr3_aa: CSASLAGDYEQYF
cdr3_length: 13
j_call: TRBJ2-7
v_call: TRBV20-1
clone_size: many
d_call: TRBD2

cdr3_nt: TGTGCCACCAGTGGCCTCCAGGGGGCTGGATACAATGAGCAGTTCTTC
cdr3_aa: CATSGLQGAGYNEQFF
cdr3_length: 16
j_call: TRBJ2-1
v_call: TRBV24-1
clone_size: many
d_call: TRBD1

cdr3_nt: TGCAGTGCTAGGTTTCGGGCCTACAATGAGCAGTTCTTC
cdr3_aa: CSARFRAYNEQFF
cdr3_length: 13
j_call: TRBJ2-1
v_call: TRBV20-1
clone_size: many
d_call: NA

cdr3_nt: TGTGCCAGCAGTTTTGACAGGGGGAGAGAGCAGTACTTC
cdr3_aa: CASSFDRGREQYF
cdr3_length: 13
j_call: TRBJ2-7
v_call: TRBV6-5
clone_size: many
d_call: TRBD1

cdr3_nt: TGTGCCAGCAGCTCTAGGACCTATCTTGACCAGCCCCAGCATTTT
cdr3_aa: CASSSRTYLDQPQHF
cdr3_length: 15
j_call: TRBJ1-5
v_call: TRBV5-6
clone_size: many
d_call: NA

cdr3_nt: TGTGCCAGGACGCTTGAGGGGGCCGTGGAGACCCAGTACTTC
cdr3_aa: CARTLEGAVETQYF
cdr3_length: 14
j_call: TRBJ2-5
v_call: TRBV6-8
clone_size: NA
d_call: TRBD1

cdr3_nt: TGTGCCAGCAGTGTGCCGGGACTCGGTACCTACGAGCAGTACTTC
cdr3_aa: CASSVPGLGTYEQYF
cdr3_length: 15
j_call: TRBJ2-7
v_call: TRBV7-2
clone_size: NA
d_call: NA

cdr3_nt: TGCGCCAGCAGTGACGGACCGAACAGGGGTGAAGCTTTCTTT
cdr3_aa: CASSDGPNRGEAFF
cdr3_length: 14
j_call: TRBJ1-1
v_call: TRBV10-1
clone_size: NA
d_call: TRBD1

cdr3_nt: TGTGCCAGTAGTGGAACCCGGGAGGCTTTCTTT
cdr3_aa: CASSGTREAFF
cdr3_length: 11
j_call: TRBJ1-1
v_call: TRBV19
clone_size: many
d_call: NA

cdr3_nt: TGTGCCAGCAGCCCGACTAGTCTCCACGAGCAGTACTTC
cdr3_aa: CASSPTSLHEQYF
cdr3_length: 13
j_call: TRBJ2-7
v_call: TRBV11-2
clone_size: many
d_call: NA

cdr3_nt: TGTGCCAGCAGTGAAGGGTGGCAGTGGGGTGGCTACACCTTC
cdr3_aa: CASSEGWQWGGYTF
cdr3_length: 14
j_call: TRBJ1-2
v_call: TRBV25-1
clone_size: many
d_call: NA

cdr3_nt: TGTGCCAGCAGCTCAAGGGTGGAGGGCTTGGAGACCCAGTACTTC
cdr3_aa: CASSSRVEGLETQYF
cdr3_length: 15
j_call: TRBJ2-5
v_call: TRBV9
clone_size: many
d_call: NA

cdr3_nt: TGTGCCAGCAGGACCGCTGGGGGAAGCACAGATACGCAGTATTTT
cdr3_aa: CASRTAGGSTDTQYF
cdr3_length: 15
j_call: TRBJ2-3
v_call: TRBV2
clone_size: NA
d_call: NA

cdr3_nt: TGTGCCAGCAGTACCACTTCCGGGACGGGGAGTTCGAAACTGTTTTTT
cdr3_aa: CASSTTSGTGSSKLFF
cdr3_length: 16
j_call: TRBJ1-4
v_call: TRBV25-1
clone_size: once
d_call: NA

cdr3_nt: TGTGCCAGCACCGGCAGACTCGGTTTTACGCAGTATTTT
cdr3_aa: CASTGRLGFTQYF
cdr3_length: 13
j_call: TRBJ2-3
v_call: TRBV7-9
clone_size: few
d_call: NA

cdr3_nt: TGTGCCAGCAGCTTGGCGGAGGGGACCTGGGACACTGAAGCTTTCTTT
cdr3_aa: CASSLAEGTWDTEAFF
cdr3_length: 16
j_call: TRBJ1-1
v_call: TRBV7-2
clone_size: NA
d_call: NA

cdr3_nt: TGTGCCAGCAGTGAAAGGGACAGCTATGGCTACACCTTC
cdr3_aa: CASSERDSYGYTF
cdr3_length: 13
j_call: TRBJ1-2
v_call: TRBV2
clone_size: NA
d_call: TRBD1

cdr3_nt: TGTGCCAGCAGTTACGGGGGCGGGACGGGCAATGAGCAGTTCTTC
cdr3_aa: CASSYGGGTGNEQFF
cdr3_length: 15
j_call: TRBJ2-1
v_call: TRBV12-3/TRBV12-4
clone_size: few
d_call: NA

cdr3_nt: TGTGCCTGGAGTGTCCCAGGGGGCCCCTATAATTCACCCCTCCACTTT
cdr3_aa: CAWSVPGGPYNSPLHF
cdr3_length: 16
j_call: TRBJ1-6
v_call: TRBV30
clone_size: NA
d_call: TRBD1

cdr3_nt: TGTGCCAGCTCAGAGGGAGCTAACTATGGCTACACCTTC
cdr3_aa: CASSEGANYGYTF
cdr3_length: 13
j_call: TRBJ1-2
v_call: TRBV18
clone_size: few
d_call: NA

cdr3_nt: TGTGCCAGCAGCCCACAGGGAATAGGGGGCTACACCTTC
cdr3_aa: CASSPQGIGGYTF
cdr3_length: 13
j_call: TRBJ1-2
v_call: TRBV5-6
clone_size: many
d_call: NA

cdr3_nt: TGTGCCAGCAGCGTAGCATGGACAGTAGATTCACCCCTCCACTTT
cdr3_aa: CASSVAWTVDSPLHF
cdr3_length: 15
j_call: TRBJ1-6
v_call: TRBV9
clone_size: many
d_call: NA

cdr3_nt: TGTGCCTGGAGTGTACTTTCTGCCGATAGTGGTGGAAACACCATATATTTT
cdr3_aa: CAWSVLSADSGGNTIYF
cdr3_length: 17
j_call: TRBJ1-3
v_call: TRBV30
clone_size: NA
d_call: NA

cdr3_nt: TGTGCCTGGAGTGTAAATCTCGGGAGTAGCACAGATACGCAGTATTTT
cdr3_aa: CAWSVNLGSSTDTQYF
cdr3_length: 16
j_call: TRBJ2-3
v_call: TRBV30
clone_size: NA
d_call: NA

cdr3_nt: TGTGCCAGCAGCGCCCAGCGGGGTGAGACCCAGTACTTC
cdr3_aa: CASSAQRGETQYF
cdr3_length: 13
j_call: TRBJ2-5
v_call: TRBV7-2
clone_size: few
d_call: TRBD2

cdr3_nt: TGCAGTGCTACCTTGGACAGGGAGATTGGTTACACCGGGGAGCTGTTTTTT
cdr3_aa: CSATLDREIGYTGELFF
cdr3_length: 17
j_call: TRBJ2-2
v_call: TRBV20-1
clone_size: few
d_call: TRBD1

cdr3_nt: TGTGCCAGCAGCCAAAGGACAGGGGATCTCTATGGCTACACCTTC
cdr3_aa: CASSQRTGDLYGYTF
cdr3_length: 15
j_call: TRBJ1-2
v_call: TRBV19
clone_size: NA
d_call: TRBD1

cdr3_nt: TGTGCCATCAGTGAGACAGGACACCTAACGAACACTGAAGCTTTCTTT
cdr3_aa: CAISETGHLTNTEAFF
cdr3_length: 16
j_call: TRBJ1-1
v_call: TRBV10-3
clone_size: few
d_call: NA

cdr3_nt: TGTGCCAGCAGTTTAGCGGTGGCTGGAAACACCATATATTTT
cdr3_aa: CASSLAVAGNTIYF
cdr3_length: 14
j_call: TRBJ1-3
v_call: TRBV12-3/TRBV12-4
clone_size: NA
d_call: NA

cdr3_nt: TGCAGTGCTAGCGGGGGGACCTCTAGCACAGATACGCAGTATTTT
cdr3_aa: CSASGGTSSTDTQYF
cdr3_length: 15
j_call: TRBJ2-3
v_call: TRBV20-1
clone_size: NA
d_call: TRBD2